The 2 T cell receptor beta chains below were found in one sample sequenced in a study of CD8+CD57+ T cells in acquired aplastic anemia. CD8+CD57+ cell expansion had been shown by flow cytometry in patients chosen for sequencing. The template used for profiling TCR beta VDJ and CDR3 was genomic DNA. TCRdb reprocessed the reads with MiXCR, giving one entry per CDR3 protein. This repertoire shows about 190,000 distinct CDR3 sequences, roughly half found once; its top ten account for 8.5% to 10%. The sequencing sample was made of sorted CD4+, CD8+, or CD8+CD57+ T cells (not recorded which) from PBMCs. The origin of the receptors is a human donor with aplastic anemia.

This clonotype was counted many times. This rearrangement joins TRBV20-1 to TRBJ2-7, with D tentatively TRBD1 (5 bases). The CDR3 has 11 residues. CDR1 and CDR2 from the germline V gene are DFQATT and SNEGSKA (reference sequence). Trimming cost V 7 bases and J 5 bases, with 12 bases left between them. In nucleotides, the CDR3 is TGCAGTGTTCTCAGGGTTAACGAGCAGTACTTC. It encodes CSVLRVNEQYF.

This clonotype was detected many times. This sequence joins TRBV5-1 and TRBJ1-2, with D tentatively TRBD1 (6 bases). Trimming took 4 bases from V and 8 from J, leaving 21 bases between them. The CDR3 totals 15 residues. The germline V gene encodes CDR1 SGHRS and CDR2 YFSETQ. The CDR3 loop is CASSTPTGVNGGYTF. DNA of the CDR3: TGCGCCAGCAGCACCCCGACAGGCGTGAATGGCGGCTACACCTTC. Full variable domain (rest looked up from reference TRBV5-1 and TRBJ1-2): KAGVTQTPRYLIKTRGQQVTLSCSPISGHRSVSWYQQTPGQGLQFLFEYFSETQRNKGNFPGRFSGRQFSNSRSEMNVSTLELGDSALYLCASSTPTGVNGGYTFGSGTRLTVV.